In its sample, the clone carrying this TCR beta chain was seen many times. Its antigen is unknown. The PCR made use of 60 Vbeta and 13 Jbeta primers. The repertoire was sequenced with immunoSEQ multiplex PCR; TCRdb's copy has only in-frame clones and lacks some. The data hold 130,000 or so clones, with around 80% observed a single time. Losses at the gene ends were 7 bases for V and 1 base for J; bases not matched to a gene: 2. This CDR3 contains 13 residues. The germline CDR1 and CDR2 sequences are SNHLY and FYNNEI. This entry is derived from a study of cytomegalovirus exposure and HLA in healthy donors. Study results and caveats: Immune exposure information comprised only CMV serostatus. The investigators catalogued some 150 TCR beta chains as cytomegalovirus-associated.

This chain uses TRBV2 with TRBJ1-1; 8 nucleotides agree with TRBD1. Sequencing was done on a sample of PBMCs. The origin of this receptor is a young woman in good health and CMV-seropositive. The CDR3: CASNDRGNTEAFF. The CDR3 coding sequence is TGTGCCAGCAATGACAGGGGGAACACTGAAGCTTTCTTT.